One sample yielded the 3 T cell receptor beta chains listed below, sequenced in a study of blood T cell repertoires in COVID-19. The repertoire was sequenced with immunoSEQ multiplex PCR; TCRdb's copy has only in-frame clones and lacks some. Counted here are roughly 250,000 clones, approximately 81% occurring once; the ten biggest clones make up under 3%. Specimen: peripheral blood. The receptors come from a woman in her sixties with active or convalescent COVID-19.

The chain combines TRBV24-1 with TRBJ2-3, with D uncertain. Germline assignment: CDR1 KGHDR and CDR2 SFDVKD. The V end was cut by 2 bases, the J end by 5 bases, with 16 bases between. The CDR3 sequence is 16 residues long. The CDR3 sequence is CATSDYRVGSGDTQYF. The DNA for the CDR3 is TGTGCCACCAGTGATTATCGGGTTGGGTCGGGAGATACGCAGTATTTT.

V gene TRBV2 combines with J gene TRBJ2-2; tentative D call: TRBD1 (6 bases). This CDR3 has 15 amino acids. Germline CDR1 and CDR2: SNHLY and FYNNEI. V was cut by 6 bases and J by 0 bases, with 11 bases left in between. The CDR3, as DNA: TGTGCCAGCAGAATGGGACAATCGAACACCGGGGAGCTGTTTTTT. As protein: CASRMGQSNTGELFF.

The V and J genes are TRBV7-9 and TRBJ2-5; 9 bases agree with TRBD1. CDR3 size: 16 residues. Germline trimming cut 5 bases from V and 1 base from J; bases unmatched to any gene: 8. The germline CDR1 and CDR2 sequences are SEHNR and FQNEAQ (reference sequence). DNA of the CDR3: TGTGCCAGCAGCGCGAGGACAGGGGCCTTCCAAGAGACCCAGTACTTC. Amino acid sequence: CASSARTGAFQETQYF.